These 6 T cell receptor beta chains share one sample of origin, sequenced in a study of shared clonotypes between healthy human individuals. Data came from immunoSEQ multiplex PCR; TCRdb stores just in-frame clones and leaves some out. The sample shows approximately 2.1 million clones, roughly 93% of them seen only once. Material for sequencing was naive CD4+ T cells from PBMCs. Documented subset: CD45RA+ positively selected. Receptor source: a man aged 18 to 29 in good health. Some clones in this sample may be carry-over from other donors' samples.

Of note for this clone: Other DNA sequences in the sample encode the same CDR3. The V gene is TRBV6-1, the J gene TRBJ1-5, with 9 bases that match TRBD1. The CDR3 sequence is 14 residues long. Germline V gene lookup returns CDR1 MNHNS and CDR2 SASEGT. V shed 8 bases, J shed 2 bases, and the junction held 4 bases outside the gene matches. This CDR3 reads CASSGQGGNQPQHF. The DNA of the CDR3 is TGTGCCAGCTCGGGACAGGGAGGCAATCAGCCCCAGCATTTT.

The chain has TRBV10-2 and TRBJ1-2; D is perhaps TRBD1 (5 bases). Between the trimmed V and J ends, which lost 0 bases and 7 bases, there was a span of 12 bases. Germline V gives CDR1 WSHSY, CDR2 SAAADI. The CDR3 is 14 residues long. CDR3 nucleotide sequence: TGCGCCAGCAGTGAGTCGGGGACCATCGGTGGCTACACCTTC. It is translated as CASSESGTIGGYTF.

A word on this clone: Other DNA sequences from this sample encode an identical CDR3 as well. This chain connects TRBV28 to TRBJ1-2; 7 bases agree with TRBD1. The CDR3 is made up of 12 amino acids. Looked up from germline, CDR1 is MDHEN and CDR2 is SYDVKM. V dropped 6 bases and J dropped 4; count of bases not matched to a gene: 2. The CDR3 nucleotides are TGTGCCAGCAGCCGGACAGGCTATGGCTACACCTTC. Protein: CASSRTGYGYTF.

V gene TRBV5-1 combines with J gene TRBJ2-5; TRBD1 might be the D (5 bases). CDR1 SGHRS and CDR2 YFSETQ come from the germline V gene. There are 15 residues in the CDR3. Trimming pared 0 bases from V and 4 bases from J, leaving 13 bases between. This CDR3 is CASSLEGGTGETQYF. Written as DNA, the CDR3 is TGCGCCAGCAGCTTGGAGGGTGGAACAGGAGAGACCCAGTACTTC. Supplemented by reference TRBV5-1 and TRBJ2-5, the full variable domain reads KAGVTQTPRYLIKTRGQQVTLSCSPISGHRSVSWYQQTPGQGLQFLFEYFSETQRNKGNFPGRFSGRQFSNSRSEMNVSTLELGDSALYLCASSLEGGTGETQYFGPGTRLLVL.

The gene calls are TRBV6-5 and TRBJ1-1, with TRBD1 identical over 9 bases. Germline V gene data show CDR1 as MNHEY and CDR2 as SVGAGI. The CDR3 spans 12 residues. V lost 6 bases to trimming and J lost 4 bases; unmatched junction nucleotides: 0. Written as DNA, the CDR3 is TGTGCCAGCAGACAGGGGGCCACTGAAGCTTTCTTT. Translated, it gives CASRQGATEAFF.

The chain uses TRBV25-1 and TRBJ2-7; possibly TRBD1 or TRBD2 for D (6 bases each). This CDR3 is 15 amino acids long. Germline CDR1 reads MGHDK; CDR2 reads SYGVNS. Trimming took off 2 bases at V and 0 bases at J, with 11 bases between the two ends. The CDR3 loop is CASSEPGGASYEQYF. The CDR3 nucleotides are TGTGCCAGCAGTGAACCCGGGGGCGCCTCCTACGAGCAGTACTTC.